This entry features one T cell receptor beta chain sequence. Antigen unknown. Naive CD8 cells were CD45RO-negative, positively selected for CCR7, excluding terminally differentiated effector memory CD45RA+ cells. Among the donors, all were Caucasian adults who lived in Nashville, Tennessee. The sample belongs to a study of shared clonotypes between healthy human individuals. On the study more broadly: In total, the donors were a couple of women and a few men aged 18 to 49.

The protocol was immunoSEQ multiplex PCR, while the TCRdb copy is restricted to in-frame clones and leaves out a portion. This table has around 2.1 million clones, about 92% appearing once. Study-wide points: As a rule, naive subsets had a larger estimated richness than memory subsets.

The CDR3 consists of 14 residues. Germline V gives CDR1 LNHDA, CDR2 SQIVND (reference sequence). With 5 bases removed from V and 2 bases from J, the gap between germline ends came to 13 bases. The gene calls are TRBV19 and TRBJ2-7; D gene uncertain. Sequencing used naive CD8+ T cells from PBMCs. This TCR came from a man between 18 and 29 years old in good health. Some clones in this sample may be carry-over from other donors' samples. In DNA form, the CDR3 reads TGTGCCAGTAGTGCTTACGACGGAACCTACGAGCAGTACTTC. It encodes CASSAYDGTYEQYF.